The clone carrying this T cell receptor beta chain has a handful of counts. The data are from a study of OX40 agonist ivuxolimab in advanced cancers. The junction had 3 bases not matched to a gene; V was cut back by 5 bases and J by 4 bases. The germline CDR1 and CDR2 sequences are SEHNR and FQNEAQ (reference sequence). The CDR3 is 14 amino acids. TCRdb's copy holds only in-frame clones and misses some; the assay was immunoSEQ multiplex PCR. The sample has 30,000 to 40,000 clones; roughly 90% are singletons. The sequences come from CD4+ or CD8+ T cells sorted from blood, collected in a trial of the OX40 agonist ivuxolimab. J is TRBJ2-5 and V is TRBV7-9, with TRBD2 matching 11 bases. This receptor was obtained from an adult with an advanced solid tumor such as melanoma, head and neck, liver or kidney cancer. CDR3 in amino acids: CASSTGLAAETQYF. In nucleotides, the CDR3 is TGTGCCAGCAGCACGGGACTAGCGGCAGAGACCCAGTACTTC.